This TCR beta chain originates from a study of cytomegalovirus exposure and HLA in healthy donors listed by TCRdb under 2017. Describing the broader study: In an earlier analysis of several hundred of the donors, approximately 300 Gb of sequence data and 90 million to 120 million unique TCR beta sequences from 150 million to 200 million T cells were reported. Along with the approximately 620-subject first cohort, a separate validation cohort of over 90 different subjects was used. Class I and class II HLA loci were covered by the typing at four-digit resolution. A later analysis re-analyzed previously published TCR beta repertoires from approximately 670 donors and added high-resolution HLA genotyping to study TCR occurrence patterns. High-throughput TCR immunosequencing, statistical association of individual TCRs with disease status, and machine learning were combined to predict cytomegalovirus infection status. Approximately 300 gigabases of sequencing data and around 88 million unique TCR sequences made up an early release that covered several hundred HLA-typed donors. Rather than using new phenotypic data, the later analysis identified candidate immune exposures from TCR beta sequences and from how often those sequences occurred across donors. The number of typed donors differed by locus: about 620-630 for A, B, C, DRB1 and DQB1; some 500 for DQA1; approximately 600 for DPA1; and approximately 450 for DPB1. Of the approximately 370 genotyped donors, 65% to 90% were placed in the genetic ancestry cluster associated with self-reported Caucasian donors. The aim of the study was to test whether cataloging public T cell receptors could identify signatures of past pathogen exposure. Using immunosequencing, the study profiled T cell repertoires from 500 to 800 subjects and related those repertoires to cytomegalovirus serostatus. Donor age, sex, ethnicity and CMV serostatus were compiled alongside the repertoire data. Genome-wide SNP genotypes for about 55% of the 666 donors were used in a later genetic analysis, which treated that subset as a discovery cohort. A handful of DR-DQ haplotypes were handled as single units for association and clustering because linkage in the cohort was strong. All discovery cohort repertoires had been generated using a single sequencing platform. Among roughly 370 genotyped donors of the cohort, an average of 235,054 unique TCR beta nucleotide sequences were sequenced per donor, roughly 20% of them non-productive. To decide whether each TCR beta V gene segment behaved as functional or pseudogenic, an earlier analysis of some 580 of the donors relied on high-throughput TCR beta sequencing. Beyond this particular receptor, the publication reports: According to a later analysis, most CMV-associated TCR beta chains appeared to be HLA-restricted, and the HLA associations seemed to be driven largely by CMV exposure. Because HLA typing was unavailable for some donors at each locus, only the typed subset was used in association tests. The sequencing pipeline was judged likely to have produced a cluster of highly shared sequence variants as a technical artifact. For the cohort, immune exposure information was limited to CMV serostatus. Because counts were too low, roughly 16 rarely observed V segments, including chromosome 9 orphons, were excluded from the earlier analysis of about 500 of the donors. According to a later analysis, TCR association rates differed among HLA loci, with DRB1 alleles showing the most associated TCRs and HLA-C alleles showing the fewest. A few of the identified cytomegalovirus-associated TCR beta chains were confirmed in vitro to be specific for cytomegalovirus antigens. A later analysis reported that several top co-occurrence clusters appeared linked to parvovirus B19, influenza, CMV and Epstein-Barr virus. Compared with the approximately 700-donor mean, donors in an Asian-associated ancestry cluster had fewer N-insertions in productive TCRs, according to a later genetic analysis. When HLA alleles, especially DR and DQ, strongly co-occurred, attributing TCR associations to individual alleles was difficult. Only TCR beta chains were sequenced in this cohort, and the absence of alpha or paired-chain data limited detectable features. It was suggested by the authors that the approach could potentially be generalized to other disease states and immunological phenotypes. The 87-base-pair reads could not distinguish some IMGT-functional V segments, including TRBV6-2 and TRBV6-3, so those segments were excluded. In both the original and validation cohorts, the classifier was reported to diagnose cytomegalovirus status with high specificity and sensitivity. While some public TCRs were present in many individuals, most TCR sequences turned up only very rarely across donors. The presence/absence analyses assumed that sequencing depth was roughly uniform across donors, and that assumption may not be true. The study gave a list of about 170 TCR beta chains associated with cytomegalovirus. In a later genetic analysis, a missense DCLRE1C variant was associated with V-gene and J-gene trimming of TCR beta chains, and the association was replicated in an independent cohort. A later analysis found that HLA-associated TCR beta chains were more clonally expanded and had lower generation probabilities than equally common non-associated chains. Specific HLA alleles were associated with about 17,000 TCR beta sequences at a false discovery rate of 0.05 in a later analysis. Correlated functional status among segregating V segments might reflect linkage disequilibrium, but an unknown experimental factor could not be ruled out. A further reported finding was that TCR beta sequences accurately predicted the HLA-A and HLA-B alleles for most subjects in the first cohort. Broadly in line with IMGT annotations, most TCR beta V segments showed up in productive rearrangements about 87% or about 30% of the time in an earlier analysis of approximately 640 of the donors.

The library was obtained by the immunoSEQ multiplex PCR assay. The multiplex PCR relied on a mix of 60 forward primers for TCR Vbeta segments and 13 reverse primers for TCR Jbeta segments. A multiplex PCR assay on genomic DNA amplified the CDR3 region of rearranged TCR beta genes. The Illumina HiSeq System was used to sequence the amplified TCR beta libraries as 87-base-pair reads. For the original study's pipeline: A later analysis counted approximately 76 million unique TCR beta chains across the 500 to 850 repertoires, and 9.5 million to 11 million of these chains were shared by at least two donors. Raw reads were error-corrected and collapsed into unique sequences with a nearest-neighbor algorithm that merged closely related sequences to remove PCR and sequencing errors. CDR3 sequences were aligned to IMGT reference sequences to assign V, D and J gene segments. For a sequence to be retained, a match of at least six nucleotides was required to both a V gene segment and a J gene segment. Rearrangements were called productive when the CDR3 lacked stop codons and stayed in frame with V and J; all others were non-productive. CDR3 was defined by IMGT convention, running from the second conserved V-encoded cysteine to the conserved J-encoded phenylalanine. Sequences without an unambiguous match to a single V gene segment were excluded from the earlier analysis of almost 600 of the donors. An earlier analysis of 587 of the donors called V segments functional above 56.7% productive rearrangements and segregating when the between-donor standard deviation exceeded 5%. A statistical classification framework was built for diagnosing cytomegalovirus status from the catalog of TCR beta chain sequences. A later analysis assigned V and J genes by comparing TCR nucleotide sequences with IMGT/GENE-DB human TR gene sequences. In a later analysis, CDR3 sequences and most-parsimonious VDJ recombination scenarios were assigned using the TCRdist pipeline. In a later analysis, each TCR beta chain was defined by its CDR3 amino acid sequence together with its V-gene family, and reads without a unique V-gene family were excluded. In a later analysis, fewer than 600 highly shared, low-generation-probability nucleotide sequences were removed to address suspected cross-contamination and a sequencing artifact. A later analysis calculated a clonal expansion index for each public chain from normalized within-repertoire ranks of inferred template counts. Generation probabilities in a later analysis came from a VDJ recombination model fitted to out-of-frame rearrangements, and those results were checked against IGoR. In a later analysis, TCR-TCR, TCR-HLA and TCR-CMV co-occurrence was scored with hypergeometric tests, and a repertoire-size bias correction was applied to TCR pairs. A later analysis estimated false discovery rates by permuting HLA or CMV assignments 20 times. In a later analysis, co-occurring TCRs were grouped with DBSCAN, and TCRdist sequence similarity was added when clustering was performed within HLA-allele-positive subsets. For co-occurrence clustering, repertoires with fewer than 30,000 or more than 120,000 public chains were excluded, along with five repertoires with anomalous nucleotide sharing. TCRdb obtained this table from immuneACCESS and retained in-frame rearrangements with V and J assigned. These tables miss some clones; where compared with another copy, unresolved V genes account for less than half of the shortfall, and the remainder is unexplained. V, J and clone size are those of that table, while D and trimming were read from the DNA. In this sample the table shows over 150,000 clones, about 80% of which occur a single time. The leading ten clones occupy 9.7% of the sample.

The cohort comprised 666 healthy bone marrow donors. At the time of sampling, all cohort members were nominally healthy, though unrecorded immune exposures were likely present. The donor tested CMV seropositive, placing the donor among the 289 seropositive members of the cohort. Every donor gave a peripheral blood sample, and the peripheral blood mononuclear cells from that sample were used for TCR beta sequencing. Genomic DNA extraction from the blood cell samples was performed with the Qiagen DNeasy Blood Extraction Kit. Only a few counts were recorded for this clone. The antigen it recognizes is unknown. Base qualities are not provided; no much larger clone lies one nucleotide away. Via the germline V gene, CDR1 is LGHNA and CDR2 YNFKEQ. The CDR3 spans 18 residues, from the cysteine through the phenylalanine. Only CDR3 DNA remains: 54 bases, in frame from the first base. V is clipped by 0 bases and J by 1 base, and the sequence between their germline boundaries is 16 bases long.

The source of this sequence is a man aged 18 to 29 in good health and CMV-seropositive. The sequenced sample was PBMCs. This receptor chain uses TRBV4-2 and TRBJ2-4; no D gene is confidently identified. CDR3 protein: CASSQERRGIGAKNIQYF. The nucleotide sequence is given as TGTGCCAGCAGCCAAGAACGAAGAGGCATTGGGGCCAAAAACATTCAGTACTTC.